This section outlines one T cell receptor (beta chain) sequence together with its context. What it binds is unknown. Germline CDR1 reads SNHLY; CDR2 reads FYNNEI. Trimming cost V 8 bases and J 4 bases; bases outside gene matches: 6. The CDR3 has 13 residues. This sample was included in a study of cytomegalovirus exposure and HLA in healthy donors. Across the study: There were about 85 million unique TCRs (from HLA-typed donors) in an early data release. Findings and limits, study-wide: A later analysis linked a missense DCLRE1C variant to TCR beta V- and J-gene trimming. Follow-up analysis found HLA locus-dependent TCR association rates, highest for DRB1 and lowest for HLA-C.

This PCR relied on a set of 60 Vbeta primers and 13 Jbeta primers. The authors' processing: The authors later counted about 80 million unique TCR beta chains, about 11 million of them shared. Produced via immunoSEQ multiplex PCR; TCRdb's table is partial and in-frame only. The D gene and trimming were derived from the DNA, and the V and J assignments and clone size from that table. This table has 80,000 to 100,000 clones, approximately 71% appearing once. The genes are TRBV2 and TRBJ2-3, with TRBD2 matching 7 bases. The TCR comes from a young woman in good health and CMV-seropositive. The sequencing sample was made of PBMCs. The CDR3 DNA is TGTGCCAGCCGGTGGGGGGGTGCAGATACGCAGTATTTT. Protein: CASRWGGADTQYF.